The 23 T cell receptor beta chains below were found in one sample sequenced in a study of shared clonotypes between healthy human individuals. Clones were sequenced by immunoSEQ multiplex PCR, and TCRdb holds only the in-frame ones, with some missing. The table has roughly 2 million clones, 90% to 95% seen once. Sequencing input: naive CD4+ T cells sorted from blood. Documented subset: CD45RA+ positively selected. These receptor sequences come from a man between 18 and 29 years old in good health.

The CDR3 region is CASSRGQGSYNEQFF. Written as DNA, the CDR3 is TGTGCCAGCAGCAGAGGACAGGGGTCCTACAATGAGCAGTTCTTC. V and J are TRBV11-2 and TRBJ2-1; 9 nucleotides align to TRBD1. The CDR3 covers 15 residues. The junction had 3 bases not matched to a gene; V was cut back by 5 bases and J by 1 base. Germline CDR1 reads SGHAT; CDR2 reads FQNNGV.

The chain has TRBV5-4 and TRBJ1-1, with D hard to call. The germline V and J ends were trimmed by 5 bases and 0 bases, with 11 bases remaining between them. CDR3 length: 14 residues. CDR1 SGHNT and CDR2 YYREEE come from the germline V gene (reference sequence). The CDR3 coding sequence is TGTGCCAGCAGAGGTCAGCCCATGAACACTGAAGCTTTCTTT. This gives the protein CASRGQPMNTEAFF.

The chain couples TRBV6-1 to TRBJ1-6, with a weak D call TRBD1 (5 bases). Germline V gene sequence: CDR1 MNHNS, CDR2 SASEGT. This CDR3 spans 14 amino acids. Trimming left V 7 bases short and J 7 bases short, with 14 bases between. The CDR3 sequence: CASTSTVLNSPLHF. CDR3 DNA sequence: TGTGCCAGCACCTCGACAGTATTAAATTCACCCCTCCACTTT.

This chain joins TRBV19 and TRBJ1-5; D possibly corresponds to TRBD1 (6 bases). V was pared by 5 bases and J by 5 bases, with 13 bases between. The CDR3 has 14 amino acids. CDR1 and CDR2 from the germline V gene are LNHDA and SQIVND (reference sequence). The CDR3 bases are TGTGCCAGTAGTGCTGGGACATCTTATCAGCCCCAGCATTTT. It codes for CASSAGTSYQPQHF.

The CDR3 protein is CASSLTGLNSPLHF. CDR3 nucleotides: TGTGCCAGCAGCCTGACAGGACTTAATTCACCCCTCCACTTT. The gene calls are TRBV7-9 and TRBJ1-6, with D possibly matching TRBD1 (6 bases). Trimming removed 5 bases from V and 6 bases from J, with 11 bases in between. CDR1 is SEHNR, CDR2 FQNEAQ, per germline (reference sequence). This CDR3 is built from 14 residues.

A few counts support this clone. The chain has TRBV10-3 and TRBJ2-1; 7 nucleotides line up with TRBD1. The CDR3 extends over 12 amino acids. Unmatched junction bases numbered 3, after V lost 5 bases and J lost 8 bases. The germline CDR1 and CDR2 sequences are ENHRY and SYGVKD. DNA of the CDR3: TGTGCCATCAGTCAGCAGGGGGATGAGCAGTTCTTC. Protein product: CAISQQGDEQFF.

The chain is built from TRBV6-1 and TRBJ1-4, with TRBD1 identical over 9 bases. The CDR3 has 16 amino acids. CDR1 and CDR2 from the germline V gene are MNHNS and SASEGT. Unmatched junction bases numbered 8, after V lost 1 base and J lost 8 bases. The CDR3, as DNA: TGTGCCAGCAGTGAAGGTGGGGGGACAGGGAACGAAAAACTGTTTTTT. Amino acid sequence: CASSEGGGTGNEKLFF.

V is TRBV18 and J is TRBJ1-2; TRBD1 matches 7 bases. Germline CDR1 KGHSH, CDR2 LQKENI. This CDR3 spans 18 amino acids. After removal of 3 bases from V and 4 bases from J, the junction contained 17 bases not matched to a gene. The CDR3 protein is CASSPLAEQEGGLYGYTF. In DNA form, the CDR3 reads TGTGCCAGCTCACCCCTTGCGGAGCAGGAAGGGGGCCTCTATGGCTACACCTTC.

The chain uses TRBV11-2 and TRBJ1-2, with 7 bases aligning to TRBD1. This CDR3 contains 14 residues. Germline CDR1 reads SGHAT; CDR2 reads FQNNGV. V trimming: 2 bases; J trimming: 5 bases; junction bases outside the gene matches: 5. Here the CDR3 reads CASSLPDRLYGYTF. CDR3 bases: TGTGCCAGCAGCTTACCGGACAGGCTATATGGCTACACCTTC.

The chain employs TRBV2 and TRBJ2-6, with TRBD1 identical over 7 bases. Germline assignment: CDR1 SNHLY and CDR2 FYNNEI. The V gene end was trimmed by 0 bases and the J gene end by 0 bases; junction bases not matched to a gene: 2. The CDR3 has 17 amino acids. CDR3 nucleotides: TGTGCCAGCAGTGAAGCAAGGGGGCCCTCTGGGGCCAACGTCCTGACTTTC. Amino acid sequence: CASSEARGPSGANVLTF.

CDR3 amino acids: CASSLGTPTENLYGYTF. The CDR3 DNA sequence: TGTGCCAGCAGCTTGGGGACACCAACAGAGAACCTCTATGGCTACACCTTC. The J gene is TRBJ1-2, the V gene TRBV5-5, with a tentative D call TRBD1 (5 bases). The CDR3 loop spans 17 amino acids. CDR1 SGHKS and CDR2 YYEKEE come from the germline V gene (reference sequence). Between the trimmed V and J ends, which lost 0 bases and 4 bases, there was a span of 19 bases. Supplemented by reference TRBV5-5 and TRBJ1-2, the full variable domain reads DAGVTQSPTHLIKTRGQQVTLRCSPISGHKSVSWYQQVLGQGPQFIFQYYEKEERGRGNFPDRFSARQFPNYSSELNVNALLLGDSALYLCASSLGTPTENLYGYTFGSGTRLTVV.

V and J are TRBV6-5 and TRBJ2-7; D call uncertain. CDR1 MNHEY and CDR2 SVGAGI come from the germline V gene. V was pared by 3 bases and J by 2 bases, with 14 bases between. The CDR3 covers 15 residues. The DNA for the CDR3 is TGTGCCAGCAGTTATTGGTCTAGGTCGACCTACGAGCAGTACTTC. Translated, it gives CASSYWSRSTYEQYF.

In regard to this clone: This may be a read error: a much more frequent sequence differs by one nucleotide. The chain joins TRBV28 to TRBJ2-7; TRBD1 matches 8 bases. CDR3 length equals 12 residues. From germline, CDR1 is MDHEN and CDR2 SYDVKM. V lost 8 bases, J lost 9 bases, and 9 bases stayed unmatched. CDR3 protein: CASDTQGAAQYF. CDR3 DNA sequence: TGTGCCAGCGATACCCAGGGGGCTGCGCAGTACTTC. Together with reference TRBV28 and TRBJ2-7, the CDR3 gives the full variable domain: DVKVTQSSRYLVKRTGEKVFLECVQDMDHENMFWYRQDPGLGLRLIYFSYDVKMKEKGDIPEGYSVSREKKERFSLILESASTNQTSMYLCASDTQGAAQYFGPGTRLTVT.

This chain uses TRBV10-3 with TRBJ1-5; maybe TRBD1 (5 bases). V was cut by 3 bases and J by 4 bases, with 7 bases left in between. This CDR3 spans 13 amino acids. Germline assignment: CDR1 ENHRY and CDR2 SYGVKD. CDR3 region: CAISDEGNQPQHF. The CDR3 DNA follows: TGTGCCATCAGTGATGAGGGGAATCAGCCCCAGCATTTT.

This clone came up once. This chain uses TRBV7-2 with TRBJ2-3; the D gene is possibly TRBD2 (6 bases). Germline V gene lookup returns CDR1 SGHTA and CDR2 FQGNSA. The germline V and J ends were trimmed by 5 bases and 5 bases, with 20 bases remaining between them. The CDR3 runs to 16 residues. Written as DNA, the CDR3 is TGTGCCAGCAGCCCCGCGGGCGCGGGACTCGGAGATACGCAGTATTTT. Translation: CASSPAGAGLGDTQYF.

V and J are TRBV6-1 and TRBJ2-3; 7 bases line up with TRBD2. The length of the CDR3 is 19 residues. The V segment lost 0 bases and the J segment 3 bases; nucleotides outside the gene matches: 15. The V gene's germline CDR1 is MNHNS and CDR2 SASEGT. Written as DNA, the CDR3 is TGTGCCAGCAGTGAAGCGGGGGGGAAATCATATCCTCAAACAGATACGCAGTATTTT. Translated: CASSEAGGKSYPQTDTQYF.

The chain uses TRBV2 and TRBJ2-5; the match to TRBD2 covers 16 bases. The V and J ends lost 6 bases and 5 bases, in that order; junction bases with no gene match: 6. In germline, CDR1 is SNHLY, CDR2 FYNNEI. The CDR3 is made up of 16 amino acids. CDR3 loop: CASRGTSGRVTETQYF. CDR3 coding DNA: TGTGCCAGCAGGGGGACTAGCGGGAGGGTTACGGAGACCCAGTACTTC. Looking up the rest from reference TRBV2 and TRBJ2-5 gives the full variable domain: EPEVTQTPSHQVTQMGQEVILRCVPISNHLYFYWYRQILGQKVEFLVSFYNNEISEKSEIFDDQFSVERPDGSNFTLKIRSTKLEDSAMYFCASRGTSGRVTETQYFGPGTRLLVL.

This clone was detected only once. Here the CDR3 DNA reads TGTGCCAGCAGCTTACGGCTAGCGGCCGGGGATACGCAGTATTTT. Its translation: CASSLRLAAGDTQYF. V is TRBV7-9 and J is TRBJ2-3; 7 nucleotides agree with TRBD2. Germline V gene sequence: CDR1 SEHNR, CDR2 FQNEAQ (reference sequence). The CDR3 is made up of 15 amino acids. With V trimmed by 2 bases and J by 6 bases, 8 bases remained unmatched.

The V gene is TRBV5-6, the J gene TRBJ2-3; 9 nucleotides line up with TRBD1. With V trimmed by 2 bases and J by 6 bases, 7 bases remained unmatched. The germline gives CDR1 SGHDT, CDR2 YYEEEE. The CDR3 length is 15 residues. CDR3 sequence reads: CASSLGRQGVDTQYF. The CDR3 DNA sequence: TGTGCCAGCAGCTTAGGGAGACAGGGGGTTGATACGCAGTATTTT.

The chain combines TRBV7-2 with TRBJ2-7; D unclear. Trimming cost V 3 bases and J 6 bases, with 12 bases left between them. Looked up from germline, CDR1 is SGHTA and CDR2 is FQGNSA. The CDR3 contains 13 residues. For the CDR3, the DNA is TGTGCCAGCAGCTTTCCAAATGAGGTCGAGCAGTACTTC. Its translation: CASSFPNEVEQYF.

The chain recombines TRBV9 with TRBJ2-5; 14 bases align to TRBD2. This CDR3 has 17 residues. Per germline, CDR1 SGDLS and CDR2 YYNGEE. V was pared by 3 bases and J by 1 base, with 5 bases of the junction left unmatched. As DNA, the CDR3 is TGTGCCAGCAGCGAGAGTGGACTAGCGGGAGGCCAAGAGACCCAGTACTTC. Translating gives CASSESGLAGGQETQYF. The whole variable domain, filled in from reference TRBV9 and TRBJ2-5, reads DSGVTQTPKHLITATGQRVTLRCSPRSGDLSVYWYQQSLDQGLQFLIQYYNGEERAKGNILERFSAQQFPDLHSELNLSSLELGDSALYFCASSESGLAGGQETQYFGPGTRLLVL.

On this clone itself: This CDR3 is also generated by other DNA sequences in the sample. This chain links TRBV5-1 with TRBJ1-3, with a weak D call TRBD1 (6 bases). V lost 0 bases, J lost 3 bases, and 7 bases lay in between. The germline V gene encodes CDR1 SGHRS and CDR2 YFSETQ. This CDR3 comprises 14 residues. CDR3 in amino acids: CASSLEGVGNTIYF. In nucleotides, the CDR3 is TGCGCCAGCAGCTTGGAGGGGGTTGGAAACACCATATATTTT.

The CDR3 region is CSVEEPGTSGYEQYF. The CDR3 DNA reads as TGCAGCGTTGAAGAGCCCGGGACTAGCGGTTACGAGCAGTACTTC. This chain uses TRBV29-1 with TRBJ2-7; 11 bases align to TRBD2. The V gene end was trimmed by 0 bases and the J gene end by 4 bases; junction bases not matched to a gene: 5. This CDR3 region has 15 residues. Germline values: CDR1 SQVTM, CDR2 ANQGSEA.